This is a list of T cell receptor beta chains from one sample in a study of T cell responses to AZD1222 COVID-19 vaccine. Sequencing was performed with immunoSEQ multiplex PCR; in TCRdb, only in-frame clones are kept and a portion is missing. Among 160,000 or so clones listed, roughly 90% were seen once. The sequenced sample was peripheral blood, obtained 28 days after the second AZD1222 dose. The receptors were gathered from an adult who received the AZD1222 COVID-19 vaccine. Each CDR3 is given with its conserved first and last residue. A D gene is named only where the DNA matches it firmly. Size is omitted from some rows. Given values are once, few, many or a class for expanded clones.

j_call d_call v_call clone_size cdr3_aa cdr3_nt
TRBJ1-5 . TRBV6-2/TRBV6-3 . CASSTDSFSNQPQHF TGTGCCAGCAGTACCGACAGTTTTAGCAATCAGCCCCAGCATTTT
TRBJ2-3 . TRBV3-1/TRBV3-2 . CASSQRGGVTTDTQYF TGTGCCAGCAGCCAGCGGGGCGGGGTAACTACAGATACGCAGTATTTT
TRBJ1-1 . TRBV29-1 . CSVEGHQPEAFF TGCAGCGTTGAAGGACATCAACCCGAAGCTTTCTTT
TRBJ1-6 . TRBV14 . CASSQYTPGSPLHF TGTGCCAGCAGCCAATATACCCCGGGTTCACCCCTCCACTTT
TRBJ2-3 . TRBV7-2 once CASSPHLSTDTQYF TGTGCCAGCAGCCCGCATCTGAGCACAGATACGCAGTATTTT
TRBJ2-7 TRBD1 TRBV6-2/TRBV6-3 . CASSMDRSAQYF TGTGCCAGCAGTATGGACAGGTCAGCGCAGTACTTC
TRBJ1-1 . TRBV10-2 once CASSEMVIMNTEAFF TGCGCCAGCAGTGAAATGGTTATAATGAACACTGAAGCTTTCTTT
TRBJ2-5 . TRBV9 . CASSVGPVETQYF TGTGCCAGCAGCGTAGGCCCGGTGGAGACCCAGTACTTC
TRBJ2-5 . TRBV5-1 . CASSFGGQPDQETQYF TGCGCCAGCTCCTTTGGCGGGCAGCCTGACCAAGAGACCCAGTACTTC
TRBJ1-4 . TRBV2 . CASFSGNTNEKLFF TGTGCCAGCTTTTCAGGGAACACTAATGAAAAACTGTTTTTT
TRBJ1-1 . TRBV2 few CASSPTTGGNTEAFF TGTGCCAGCAGTCCGACCACAGGAGGGAACACTGAAGCTTTCTTT
TRBJ1-1 . TRBV20-1 . CSARANTEAFF TGCAGTGCTAGAGCAAACACTGAAGCTTTCTTT
TRBJ1-2 . TRBV6-5 . CASSRGQYYGYTF TGTGCCAGCAGCCGAGGACAGTACTATGGCTACACCTTC
TRBJ1-1 . TRBV5-4 once CASSLGRTMNTEAFF TGTGCCAGCAGCTTGGGGCGGACAATGAACACTGAAGCTTTCTTT
TRBJ2-1 TRBD2 TRBV6-6 . CASSPSSGGPINYNEQFF TGTGCCAGCAGTCCATCCAGCGGGGGGCCAATAAACTACAATGAGCAGTTCTTC
TRBJ2-5 . TRBV6-5 . CASSYGGLPKTQYF TGTGCCAGCAGTTACGGAGGCCTACCAAAGACCCAGTACTTC
TRBJ2-5 . TRBV20-1 . CSARKRETQYF TGCAGTGCTAGAAAGAGAGAGACCCAGTACTTC
TRBJ1-1 TRBD1 TRBV6-5 . CASSYRDRKNTEAFF TGTGCCAGCAGTTACCGGGACAGAAAGAACACTGAAGCTTTCTTT
TRBJ1-4 . TRBV2 . CASNRDGRATNEKLFF TGTGCCAGCAACCGGGACGGAAGAGCAACTAATGAAAAACTGTTTTTT
TRBJ1-1 TRBD1 TRBV2 . CASGGTGKMEAFF TGTGCCAGCGGAGGGACAGGAAAGATGGAAGCTTTCTTT
TRBJ1-6 . TRBV6-5 . CASSRARPYNSPLHF TGTGCCAGCAGCCGTGCCCGTCCCTATAATTCACCCCTCCACTTT
TRBJ2-7 . TRBV5-8 . CASRKDSYEQYF TGTGCCAGCAGAAAGGACAGCTACGAGCAGTACTTC
TRBJ1-2 . TRBV7-9 . CASSLDRVYGYTF TGTGCCAGCAGCTTAGATAGAGTATATGGCTACACCTTC
TRBJ1-6 TRBD1 TRBV18 . CASSPGDRGVGSPLHF TGTGCCAGCTCACCGGGGGACAGAGGTGTTGGTTCACCCCTCCACTTT
TRBJ2-7 TRBD2 TRBV7-2 . CASSFERGGSYEQYF TGTGCCAGCAGCTTTGAGCGGGGGGGCTCCTACGAGCAGTACTTC
TRBJ1-1 . TRBV2 once CASTDSQGEAFF TGTGCCAGCACAGACTCCCAAGGAGAGGCTTTCTTT
TRBJ1-2 . TRBV7-9 . CASSPRDSGYTF TGTGCCAGCAGCCCTCGGGACTCAGGCTACACCTTC
TRBJ1-1 TRBD1 TRBV7-2 . CASSFSRGDTEAFF TGTGCCAGCAGCTTCTCCAGGGGGGACACTGAAGCTTTCTTT
TRBJ2-1 . TRBV25-1 . CASSSHRAGALGEQFF TGTGCCAGCAGTTCCCACAGGGCGGGGGCCCTCGGTGAGCAGTTCTTC
TRBJ1-2 TRBD1 TRBV12-3/TRBV12-4 . CASRHRQGALLF TGTGCCAGCAGACACCGACAGGGGGCACTACTCTTC
TRBJ1-6 . TRBV20-1 once CSASAESNSPLHF TGCAGTGCTAGTGCAGAGAGTAATTCACCCCTCCACTTT
TRBJ1-5 . TRBV3-1/TRBV3-2 . CASSQGLGNQPQHF TGTGCCAGCAGCCAAGGGCTTGGAAATCAGCCCCAGCATTTT
TRBJ1-6 TRBD1 TRBV3-1/TRBV3-2 . CASGTGAGPLHF TGTGCCAGCGGAACAGGGGCGGGGCCCCTCCACTTT
TRBJ2-2 . TRBV27 once CASSPPRLGIANTGELFF TGTGCCAGCAGCCCCCCCCGCCTAGGAATCGCGAACACCGGGGAGCTGTTTTTT
TRBJ1-3 . TRBV7-9 . CASSLVLAAYSGNTIYF TGTGCCAGCAGCTTAGTTTTAGCAGCATACTCTGGAAACACCATATATTTT
TRBJ1-2 . TRBV12-3/TRBV12-4 . CASSLYHGYTF TGTGCCAGCAGTTTATATCATGGCTACACCTTC
TRBJ2-1 . TRBV3-1/TRBV3-2 once CASSQLPAIRGNEQFF TGTGCCAGCAGCCAACTTCCGGCCATTAGGGGGAATGAGCAGTTCTTC
TRBJ2-2 TRBD2 TRBV2 . CASREPGTSVPGELFF TGTGCCAGCAGAGAACCCGGGACTAGCGTCCCCGGGGAGCTGTTTTTT
TRBJ1-1 . TRBV12-5 . CASGAEQATEAFF TGTGCTAGTGGTGCCGAGCAGGCCACTGAAGCTTTCTTT
TRBJ1-6 . TRBV30 . CAWSVERRASLHF TGTGCCTGGAGTGTAGAGAGGAGGGCTTCCCTCCACTTT
TRBJ1-1 . TRBV11-2 . CASSHVTGGGTEAFF TGTGCCAGCAGTCACGTGACCGGGGGGGGCACTGAAGCTTTCTTT
TRBJ2-1 TRBD2 TRBV27 . CASSRVAGGYNEQFF TGTGCCAGCAGCCGGGTAGCGGGCGGGTACAATGAGCAGTTCTTC
TRBJ1-5 . TRBV27 . CASSLGGPNQPQHF TGTGCCAGCAGTTTAGGAGGGCCCAATCAGCCCCAGCATTTT
TRBJ1-2 TRBD1 TRBV29-1 . CSELTGGDGYTF TGCAGCGAATTGACAGGGGGCGATGGCTACACCTTC
TRBJ2-2 . TRBV5-8 . CASSTQVAGELFF TGTGCCAGCAGCACCCAAGTTGCCGGGGAGCTGTTTTTT
TRBJ2-7 TRBD1 TRBV7-9 . CASSFTTGGAGYEQYF TGTGCCAGCAGCTTCACCACAGGGGGCGCGGGGTACGAGCAGTACTTC
TRBJ2-5 . TRBV7-8 . CASSLARKKETQYF TGTGCCAGCAGCTTAGCCAGAAAGAAAGAGACCCAGTACTTC
TRBJ2-1 TRBD1 TRBV5-4 . CASSLTGGEQFF TGTGCCAGCAGCTTGACAGGGGGTGAGCAGTTCTTC
TRBJ2-1 TRBD2 TRBV5-3 . CARSSGLAGEDWNEQFF TGTGCCAGAAGCTCGGGACTAGCGGGGGAGGATTGGAATGAGCAGTTCTTC
TRBJ2-1 . TRBV21-1 . CASSARENGCNEQFF TGTGCCAGCAGCGCCAGGGAAAACGGTTGCAATGAGCAGTTCTTC
TRBJ2-1 TRBD1 TRBV19 . CASSIALAGGLVAEQFF TGTGCCAGTAGTATAGCGTTGGCAGGGGGCTTGGTCGCTGAGCAGTTCTTC
TRBJ1-3 . TRBV2 . CASSKERGSGNTIYF TGTGCCAGCAGCAAAGAACGAGGCTCTGGAAACACCATATATTTT
TRBJ1-1 TRBD1 TRBV5-1 . CASSGISGQRTEAFF TGCGCCAGCAGCGGAATTTCGGGACAGCGTACTGAAGCTTTCTTT
TRBJ2-7 . TRBV6-2/TRBV6-3 few CASSYSGQRYEQYF TGTGCCAGCAGTTATAGTGGACAGCGCTACGAGCAGTACTTC
TRBJ1-2 TRBD1 TRBV12-5 . CAKSGTADSNYGYTF TGTGCTAAGTCCGGGACAGCCGATTCTAACTATGGCTACACCTTC